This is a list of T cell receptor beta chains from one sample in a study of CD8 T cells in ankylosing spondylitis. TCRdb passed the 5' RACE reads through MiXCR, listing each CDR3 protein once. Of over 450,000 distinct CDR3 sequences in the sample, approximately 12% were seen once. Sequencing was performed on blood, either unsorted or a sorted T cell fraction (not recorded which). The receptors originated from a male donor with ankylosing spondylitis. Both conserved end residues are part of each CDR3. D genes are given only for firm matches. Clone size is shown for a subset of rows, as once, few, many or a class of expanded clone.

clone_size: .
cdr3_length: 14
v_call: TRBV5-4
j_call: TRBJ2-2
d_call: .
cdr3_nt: TGTGCCAGCAGCTTGGATTCCGGGACCGGGGAGCTGTTTTTT
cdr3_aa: CASSLDSGTGELFF

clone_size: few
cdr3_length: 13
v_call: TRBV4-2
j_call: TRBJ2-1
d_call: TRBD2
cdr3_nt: TGTGCCAGCAGCCCTGGACTAGGCAGTGAGCAGTTCTTC
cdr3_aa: CASSPGLGSEQFF

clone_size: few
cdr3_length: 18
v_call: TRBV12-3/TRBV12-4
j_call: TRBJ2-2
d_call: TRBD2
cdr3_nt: TGTGCCAGCAGTTCCCCCCGCAGAGCGGGGGAGAACACCGGGGAGCTGTTTTTT
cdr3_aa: CASSSPRRAGENTGELFF

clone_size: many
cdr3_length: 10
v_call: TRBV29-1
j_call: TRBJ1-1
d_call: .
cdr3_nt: TGCAGCGCAACTTGGGCTGAAGCTTTCTTT
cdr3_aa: CSATWAEAFF

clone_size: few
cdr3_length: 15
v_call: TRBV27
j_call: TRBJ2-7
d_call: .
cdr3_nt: TGTGCCAGCAGTTTGATCCCCCGATCGACGGCCGAGCAGTACTTC
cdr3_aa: CASSLIPRSTAEQYF

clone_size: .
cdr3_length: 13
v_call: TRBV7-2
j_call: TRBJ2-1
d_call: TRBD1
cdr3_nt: TGTGCCAGCAGCCGGACAGGCCGTCCTGAGCAGTTCTTC
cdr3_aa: CASSRTGRPEQFF

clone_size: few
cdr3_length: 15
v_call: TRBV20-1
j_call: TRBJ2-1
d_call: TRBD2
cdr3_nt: TGCAGTGCTAGACTAGCGGGGAGGCCTTACAATGAGCAGTTCTTC
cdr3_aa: CSARLAGRPYNEQFF

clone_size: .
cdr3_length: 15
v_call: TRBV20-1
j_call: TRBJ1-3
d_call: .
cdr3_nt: TGCAGTGCGCCGGGACGGGAGAGCTCTGGAAACACCATATATTTT
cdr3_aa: CSAPGRESSGNTIYF

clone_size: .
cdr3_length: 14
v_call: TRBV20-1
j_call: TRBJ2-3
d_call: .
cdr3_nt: TGCAGTGCTCCCGCGGAGGGGAACACAGATACGCAGTATTTT
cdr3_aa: CSAPAEGNTDTQYF

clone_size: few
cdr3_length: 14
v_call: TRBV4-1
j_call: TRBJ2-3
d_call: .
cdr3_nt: TGCGCCAGCAGCCAAGAGGGGAGAAGGGATACGCAGTATTTT
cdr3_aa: CASSQEGRRDTQYF

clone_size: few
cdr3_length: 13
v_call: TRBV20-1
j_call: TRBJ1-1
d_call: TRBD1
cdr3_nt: TGCAGTGTCGGACAGGGGGCGAGGACTGAAGCTTTCTTT
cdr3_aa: CSVGQGARTEAFF

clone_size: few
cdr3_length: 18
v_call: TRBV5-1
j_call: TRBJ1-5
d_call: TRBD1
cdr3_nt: TGCGCCAGCAGCTTTGGCGACAGGGGAATAGGTGGCAATCAGCCCCAGCATTTT
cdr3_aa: CASSFGDRGIGGNQPQHF

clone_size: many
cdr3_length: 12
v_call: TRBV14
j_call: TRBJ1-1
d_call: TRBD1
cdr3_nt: TGTGCCAGCAGCGCCACAGGGGTAGGTGCTTTCTTT
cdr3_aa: CASSATGVGAFF

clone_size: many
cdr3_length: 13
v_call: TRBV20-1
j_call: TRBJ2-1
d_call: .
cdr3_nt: TGCAGTGCTAGAGCCAGCGCCTACAATGAGCAGTTCTTC
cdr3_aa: CSARASAYNEQFF

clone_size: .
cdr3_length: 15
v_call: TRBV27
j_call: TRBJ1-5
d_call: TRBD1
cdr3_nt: TGTGCCAGCAGTCCCCGGACAGGGCTCAATCAGCCCCAGCATTTT
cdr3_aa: CASSPRTGLNQPQHF

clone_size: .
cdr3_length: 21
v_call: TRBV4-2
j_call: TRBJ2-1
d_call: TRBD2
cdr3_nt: TGTGCCAGCAGCCCTAGTCCGGGTCTAGCGGGAGAGGCGAGCTCCTACAATGAGCAGTTCTTC
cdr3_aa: CASSPSPGLAGEASSYNEQFF

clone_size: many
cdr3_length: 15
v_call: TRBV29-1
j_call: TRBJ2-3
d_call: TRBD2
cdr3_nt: TGCAGCGTTGTTCTAGCGGGAGGGAGCACAGATACGCAGTATTTT
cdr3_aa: CSVVLAGGSTDTQYF

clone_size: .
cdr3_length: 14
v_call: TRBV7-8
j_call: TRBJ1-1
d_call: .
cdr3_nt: TGTGCCAGCAGCTCGGACAAAGGGAACACTGAAGCTTTCTTT
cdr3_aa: CASSSDKGNTEAFF

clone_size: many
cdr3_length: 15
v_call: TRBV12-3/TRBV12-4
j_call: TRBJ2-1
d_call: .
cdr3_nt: TGTGCCAGCAGCAATCCTAGCGTAGCCTACAATGAGCAGTTCTTC
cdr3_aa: CASSNPSVAYNEQFF

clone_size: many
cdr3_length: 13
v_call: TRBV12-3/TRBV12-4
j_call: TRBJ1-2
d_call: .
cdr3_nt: TGTGCCAGCAGAAACCCGGGGAACTATGGCTACACCTTC
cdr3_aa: CASRNPGNYGYTF

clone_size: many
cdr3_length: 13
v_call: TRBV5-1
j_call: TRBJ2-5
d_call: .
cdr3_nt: TGCGCCAGTACGGAAGTAGGGGGAGAGACCCAGTACTTC
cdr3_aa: CASTEVGGETQYF

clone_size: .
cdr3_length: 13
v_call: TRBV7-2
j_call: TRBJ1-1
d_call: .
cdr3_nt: TGTGCCAGCAGCCAATTTTCGGACACTGAAGCTTTCTTT
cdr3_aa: CASSQFSDTEAFF

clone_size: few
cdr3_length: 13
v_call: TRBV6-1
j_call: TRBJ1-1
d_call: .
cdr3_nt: TGTGCCATTGGAAAACTGCTGAACACTGAAGCTTTCTTT
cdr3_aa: CAIGKLLNTEAFF

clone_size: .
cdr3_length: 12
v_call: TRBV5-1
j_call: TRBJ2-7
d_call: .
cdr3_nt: TGCGCCAGCAGCTTGAGTAGCGCCGAGCAGTACTTC
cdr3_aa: CASSLSSAEQYF

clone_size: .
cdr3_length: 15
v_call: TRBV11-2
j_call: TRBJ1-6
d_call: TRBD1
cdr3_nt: TGTGCCAGCAGCTCCCCGGGACAGGGTAATTCACCCCTCCACTTT
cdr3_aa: CASSSPGQGNSPLHF

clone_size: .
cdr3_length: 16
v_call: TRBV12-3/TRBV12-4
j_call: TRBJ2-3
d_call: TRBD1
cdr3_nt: TGTGCCAGCACTTCCCGGGACAGGGGGAACACAGATACGCAGTATTTT
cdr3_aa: CASTSRDRGNTDTQYF

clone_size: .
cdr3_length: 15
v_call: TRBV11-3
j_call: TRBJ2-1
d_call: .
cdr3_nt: TGTGCCAGCAGCTTAGGATCAGACTCGTACAATGAGCAGTTCTTC
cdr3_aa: CASSLGSDSYNEQFF

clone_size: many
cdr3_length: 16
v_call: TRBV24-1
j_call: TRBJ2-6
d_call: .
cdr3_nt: TGTGCCACCAGTGACCCAAGAAGTTCTGGGGCCAACGTCCTGACTTTC
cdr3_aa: CATSDPRSSGANVLTF

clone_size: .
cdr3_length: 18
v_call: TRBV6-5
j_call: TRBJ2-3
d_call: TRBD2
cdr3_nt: TGTGCCAGCAGTTACTCCGCGGGACTAGCGGGAGACACAGATACGCAGTATTTT
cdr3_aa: CASSYSAGLAGDTDTQYF

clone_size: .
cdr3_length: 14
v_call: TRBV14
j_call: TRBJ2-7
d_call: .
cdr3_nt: TGTGCCAGCAGCCCCGCGGGGATAGCCCCCGAGCAGTACTTC
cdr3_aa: CASSPAGIAPEQYF

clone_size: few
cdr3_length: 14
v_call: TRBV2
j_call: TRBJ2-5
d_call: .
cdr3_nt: TGTGCCAGCGGTCAGGGGGGCGCGAGGGAGACCCAGTACTTC
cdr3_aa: CASGQGGARETQYF

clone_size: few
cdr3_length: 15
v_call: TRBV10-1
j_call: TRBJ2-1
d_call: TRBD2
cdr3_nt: TGCGCCAGCAGTGGAGGTAGGGAGGGTTTCGATGAGCAGTTCTTC
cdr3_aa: CASSGGREGFDEQFF

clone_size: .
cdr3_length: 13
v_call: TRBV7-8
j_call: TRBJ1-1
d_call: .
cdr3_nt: TGTGCCAGCAGCTTGGGCACAAGCACTGAAGCTTTCTTT
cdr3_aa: CASSLGTSTEAFF

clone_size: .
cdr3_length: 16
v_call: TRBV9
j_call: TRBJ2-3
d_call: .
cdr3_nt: TGTGCCAGCAGCGTTAGTTCCCGGGGCTCCACAGATACGCAGTATTTT
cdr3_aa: CASSVSSRGSTDTQYF

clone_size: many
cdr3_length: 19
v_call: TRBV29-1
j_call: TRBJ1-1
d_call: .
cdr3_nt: TGCAGCGTTGAACACAGGGAAAGGAGGGTAGTCTGGTGGAACACTGAAGCTTTCTTT
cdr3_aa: CSVEHRERRVVWWNTEAFF

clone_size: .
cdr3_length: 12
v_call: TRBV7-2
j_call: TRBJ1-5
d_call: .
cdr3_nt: TGTGCCAGCAGCTCATCGGATCAGCCCCAGCATTTT
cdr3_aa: CASSSSDQPQHF